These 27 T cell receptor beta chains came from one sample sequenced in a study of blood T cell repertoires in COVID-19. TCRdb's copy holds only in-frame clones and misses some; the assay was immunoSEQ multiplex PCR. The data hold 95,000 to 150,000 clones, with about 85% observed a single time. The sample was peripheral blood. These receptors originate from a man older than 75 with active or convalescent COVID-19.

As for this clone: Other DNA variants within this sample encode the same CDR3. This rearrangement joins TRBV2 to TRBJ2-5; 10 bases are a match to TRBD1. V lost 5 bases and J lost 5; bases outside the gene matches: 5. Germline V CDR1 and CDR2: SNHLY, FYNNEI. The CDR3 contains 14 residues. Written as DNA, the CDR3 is TGTGCCAGCAGTTGGACAGGGGGAGGGGAGACCCAGTACTTC. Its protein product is CASSWTGGGETQYF.

As DNA, the CDR3 is TGTGCCAGCAGCCCTCGTGCCGGGACTAGCAGACACAAAGAGCAGTTCTTC. This encodes CASSPRAGTSRHKEQFF. This chain connects TRBV21-1 to TRBJ2-1; TRBD2 reflects the table's D call only, with no check against the DNA. TRBV21-1 has pseudogene status. The CDR3 spans 17 residues.

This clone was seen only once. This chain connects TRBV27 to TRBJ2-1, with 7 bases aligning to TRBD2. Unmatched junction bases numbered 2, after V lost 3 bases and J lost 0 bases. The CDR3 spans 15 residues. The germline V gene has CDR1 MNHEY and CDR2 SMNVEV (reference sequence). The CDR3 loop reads CASSFGGSSYNEQFF. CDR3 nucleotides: TGTGCCAGCAGTTTCGGGGGGAGCTCCTACAATGAGCAGTTCTTC.

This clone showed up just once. The CDR3 region is CATAGLGFNEQFF. CDR3 nucleotide sequence: TGTGCCACTGCGGGACTAGGATTCAATGAGCAGTTCTTC. This chain joins TRBV24-1 and TRBJ2-1; 8 positions match TRBD2. The J segment lost 6 bases and the V segment lost 10 bases, leaving 7 bases of the junction unmatched. The CDR3 consists of 13 residues. Looked up from germline, CDR1 is KGHDR and CDR2 is SFDVKD.

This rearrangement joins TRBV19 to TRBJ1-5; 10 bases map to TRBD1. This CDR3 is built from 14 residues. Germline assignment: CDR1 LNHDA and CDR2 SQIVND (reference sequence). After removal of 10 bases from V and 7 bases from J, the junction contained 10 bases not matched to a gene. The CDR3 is CATSETGGGQPQHF. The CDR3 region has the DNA TGTGCCACCTCCGAGACAGGGGGCGGACAGCCCCAGCATTTT. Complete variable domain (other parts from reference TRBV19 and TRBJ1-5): DGGITQSPKYLFRKEGQNVTLSCEQNLNHDAMYWYRQDPGQGLRLIYYSQIVNDFQKGDIAEGYSVSREKKESFPLTVTSAQKNPTAFYLCATSETGGGQPQHFGDGTRLSIL.

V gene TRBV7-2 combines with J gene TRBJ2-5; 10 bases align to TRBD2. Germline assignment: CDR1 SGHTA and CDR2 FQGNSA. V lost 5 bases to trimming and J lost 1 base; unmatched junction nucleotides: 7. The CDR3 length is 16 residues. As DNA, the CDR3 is TGTGCCAGCAGCCAAGGACTAGCGGTACCCCAAGAGACCCAGTACTTC. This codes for CASSQGLAVPQETQYF.

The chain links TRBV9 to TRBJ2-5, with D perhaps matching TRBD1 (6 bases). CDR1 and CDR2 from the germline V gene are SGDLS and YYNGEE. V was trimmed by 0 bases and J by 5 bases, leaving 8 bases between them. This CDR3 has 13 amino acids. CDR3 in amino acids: CASSVDRVETQYF. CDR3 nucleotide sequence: TGTGCCAGCAGCGTAGACAGGGTTGAGACCCAGTACTTC.

The CDR3 sequence: CASSIRDRGGSPLHF. The CDR3 bases are TGTGCCAGTAGTATCCGGGACAGGGGAGGTTCACCCCTCCACTTT. V gene TRBV19 combines with J gene TRBJ1-6; 10 bases align to TRBD1. Germline lookup yields CDR1 LNHDA and CDR2 SQIVND (reference sequence). This CDR3 has 15 residues. J gave up 9 bases and V 3 bases, and 5 bases lay outside the gene matches.

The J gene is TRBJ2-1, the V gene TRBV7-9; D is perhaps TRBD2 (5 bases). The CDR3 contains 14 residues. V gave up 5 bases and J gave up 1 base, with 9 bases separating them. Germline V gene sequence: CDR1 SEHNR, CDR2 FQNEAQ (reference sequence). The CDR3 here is CASSVLDSYNEQFF. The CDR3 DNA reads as TGTGCCAGCAGCGTACTAGATTCCTACAATGAGCAGTTCTTC.

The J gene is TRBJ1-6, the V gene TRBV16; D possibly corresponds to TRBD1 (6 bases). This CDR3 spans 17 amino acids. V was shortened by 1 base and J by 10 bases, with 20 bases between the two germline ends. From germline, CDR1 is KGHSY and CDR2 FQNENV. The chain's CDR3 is CASSQFGGRGPRSPLHF. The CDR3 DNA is TGTGCCAGCAGCCAATTCGGCGGCAGGGGCCCTCGGTCACCCCTCCACTTT. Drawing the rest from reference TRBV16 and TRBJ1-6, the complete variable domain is GEEVAQTPKHLVRGEGQKAKLYCAPIKGHSYVFWYQQVLKNEFKFLISFQNENVFDETGMPKERFSAKCLPNSPCSLEIQATKLEDSAVYFCASSQFGGRGPRSPLHFGNGTRLTVT.

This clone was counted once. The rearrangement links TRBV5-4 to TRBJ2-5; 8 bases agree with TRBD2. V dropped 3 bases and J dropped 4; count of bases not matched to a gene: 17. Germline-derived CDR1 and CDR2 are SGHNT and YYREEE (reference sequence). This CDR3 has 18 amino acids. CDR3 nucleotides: TGTGCCAGCAGCTGGCTTGCGTCCGGGGCGGGGGGATTAGAGACCCAGTACTTC. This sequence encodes CASSWLASGAGGLETQYF. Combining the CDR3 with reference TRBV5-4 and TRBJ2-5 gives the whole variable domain ETGVTQSPTHLIKTRGQQVTLRCSSQSGHNTVSWYQQALGQGPQFIFQYYREEENGRGNFPPRFSGLQFPNYSSELNVNALELDDSALYLCASSWLASGAGGLETQYFGPGTRLLVL.

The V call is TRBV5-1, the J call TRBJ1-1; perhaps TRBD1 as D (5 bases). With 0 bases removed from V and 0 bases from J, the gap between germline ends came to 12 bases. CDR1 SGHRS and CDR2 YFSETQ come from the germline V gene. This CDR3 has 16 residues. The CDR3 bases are TGCGCCAGCAGCTTGGGCAGTGGGGGGATGAACACTGAAGCTTTCTTT. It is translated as CASSLGSGGMNTEAFF.

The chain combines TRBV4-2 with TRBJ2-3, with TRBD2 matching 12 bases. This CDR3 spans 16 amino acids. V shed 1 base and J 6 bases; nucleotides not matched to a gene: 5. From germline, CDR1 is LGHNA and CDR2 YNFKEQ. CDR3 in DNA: TGTGCCAGCAGCCAAGTAGTAACTAGCGGGGGGGATACGCAGTATTTT. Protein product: CASSQVVTSGGDTQYF.

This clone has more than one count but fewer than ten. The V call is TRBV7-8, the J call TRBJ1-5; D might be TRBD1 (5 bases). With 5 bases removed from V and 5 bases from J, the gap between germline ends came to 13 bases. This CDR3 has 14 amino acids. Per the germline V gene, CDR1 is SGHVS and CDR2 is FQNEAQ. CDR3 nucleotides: TGTGCCAGCAGCCGAGACAGCTCGTATCAGCCCCAGCATTTT. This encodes CASSRDSSYQPQHF.

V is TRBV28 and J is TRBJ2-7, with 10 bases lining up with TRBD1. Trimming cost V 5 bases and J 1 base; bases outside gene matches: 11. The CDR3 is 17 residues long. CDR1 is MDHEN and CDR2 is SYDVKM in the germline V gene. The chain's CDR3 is CASSLDRGFEKSYEQYF. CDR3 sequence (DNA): TGTGCCAGCAGTCTGGACAGGGGGTTCGAAAAGTCCTACGAGCAGTACTTC.

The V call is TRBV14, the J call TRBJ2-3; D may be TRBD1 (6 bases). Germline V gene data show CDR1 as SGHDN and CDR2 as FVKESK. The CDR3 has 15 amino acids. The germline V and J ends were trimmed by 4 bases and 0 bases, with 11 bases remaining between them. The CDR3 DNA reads TGTGCCAGCAGCCTCCGACAGGTCAGCACAGATACGCAGTATTTT. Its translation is CASSLRQVSTDTQYF.

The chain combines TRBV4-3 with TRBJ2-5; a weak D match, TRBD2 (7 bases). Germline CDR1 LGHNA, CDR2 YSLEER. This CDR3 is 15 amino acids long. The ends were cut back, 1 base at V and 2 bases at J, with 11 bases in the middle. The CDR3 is CASSQGGGYQETQYF. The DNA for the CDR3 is TGCGCCAGCAGCCAAGGGGGGGGCTATCAAGAGACCCAGTACTTC.

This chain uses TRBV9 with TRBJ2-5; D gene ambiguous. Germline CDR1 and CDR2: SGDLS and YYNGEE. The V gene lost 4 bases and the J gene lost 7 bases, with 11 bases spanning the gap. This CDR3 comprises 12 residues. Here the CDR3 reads CASSPELSTQYF. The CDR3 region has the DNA TGTGCCAGCAGCCCAGAATTATCGACCCAGTACTTC. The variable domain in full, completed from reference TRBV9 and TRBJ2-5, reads DSGVTQTPKHLITATGQRVTLRCSPRSGDLSVYWYQQSLDQGLQFLIQYYNGEERAKGNILERFSAQQFPDLHSELNLSSLELGDSALYFCASSPELSTQYFGPGTRLLVL.

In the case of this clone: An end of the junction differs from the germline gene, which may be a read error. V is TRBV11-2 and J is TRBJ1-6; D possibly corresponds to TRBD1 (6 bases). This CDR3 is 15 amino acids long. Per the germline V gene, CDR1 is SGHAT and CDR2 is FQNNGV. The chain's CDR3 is CAGSFIGGMGAPLHF. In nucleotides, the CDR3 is TGTGCCGGCAGCTTTATTGGGGGCATGGGGGCACCCCTCCACTTT.

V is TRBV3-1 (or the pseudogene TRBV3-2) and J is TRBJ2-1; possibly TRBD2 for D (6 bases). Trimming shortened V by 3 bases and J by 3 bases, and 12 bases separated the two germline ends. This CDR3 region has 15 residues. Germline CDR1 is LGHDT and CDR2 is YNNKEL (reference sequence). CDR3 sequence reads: CASSQGGTFYNEQFF. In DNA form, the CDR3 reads TGTGCCAGCAGCCAGGGCGGGACCTTCTACAATGAGCAGTTCTTC.

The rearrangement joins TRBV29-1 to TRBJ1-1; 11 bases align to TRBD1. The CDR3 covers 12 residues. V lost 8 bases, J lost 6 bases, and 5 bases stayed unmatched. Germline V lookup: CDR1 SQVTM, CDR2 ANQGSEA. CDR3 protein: CSSDRGRAEAFF. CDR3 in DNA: TGCAGCTCGGACAGGGGGCGTGCTGAAGCTTTCTTT.

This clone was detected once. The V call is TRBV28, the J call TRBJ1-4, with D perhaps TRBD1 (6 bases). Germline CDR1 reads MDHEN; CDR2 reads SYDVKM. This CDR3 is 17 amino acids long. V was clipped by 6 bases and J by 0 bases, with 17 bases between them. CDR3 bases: TGTGCCAGCAGACCTGCCGGGACAACCACAACTAATGAAAAACTGTTTTTT. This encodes CASRPAGTTTTNEKLFF.

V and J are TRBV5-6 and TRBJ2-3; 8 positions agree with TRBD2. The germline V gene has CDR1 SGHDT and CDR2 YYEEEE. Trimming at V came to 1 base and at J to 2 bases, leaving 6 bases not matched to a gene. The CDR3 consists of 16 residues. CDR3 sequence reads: CASSLPGGLTTDTQYF. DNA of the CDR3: TGTGCCAGCAGCTTGCCGGGAGGGTTGACCACAGATACGCAGTATTTT.

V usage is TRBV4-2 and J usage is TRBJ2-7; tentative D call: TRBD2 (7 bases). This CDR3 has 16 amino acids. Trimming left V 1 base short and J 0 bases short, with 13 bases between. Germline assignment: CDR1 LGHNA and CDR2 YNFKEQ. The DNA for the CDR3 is TGTGCCAGCAGCCAAGGGGGGGCTAGCGGCTCCTACGAGCAGTACTTC. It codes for CASSQGGASGSYEQYF.

The DNA of the CDR3 is TGTGCCAGCAGCTTGAGGACAGGGGAGGGTGAAAAACTGTTTTTT. It is translated as CASSLRTGEGEKLFF. This chain connects TRBV5-4 to TRBJ1-4; 9 positions match TRBD1. The CDR3 contains 15 residues. CDR1 and CDR2 from the germline V gene are SGHNT and YYREEE (reference sequence). J was trimmed by 7 bases and V by 1 base; bases with no gene match: 5.

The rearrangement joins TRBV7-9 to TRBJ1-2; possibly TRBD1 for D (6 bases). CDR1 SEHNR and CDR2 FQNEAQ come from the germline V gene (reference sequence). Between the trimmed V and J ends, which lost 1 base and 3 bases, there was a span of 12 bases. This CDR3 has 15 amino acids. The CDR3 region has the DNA TGTGCCAGCAGCTTAGATGGGGGCGCCGACTATGGCTACACCTTC. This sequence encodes CASSLDGGADYGYTF. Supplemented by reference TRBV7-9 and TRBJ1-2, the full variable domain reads DTGVSQNPRHKITKRGQNVTFRCDPISEHNRLYWYRQTLGQGPEFLTYFQNEAQLEKSRLLSDRFSAERPKGSFSTLEIQRTEQGDSAMYLCASSLDGGADYGYTFGSGTRLTVV.

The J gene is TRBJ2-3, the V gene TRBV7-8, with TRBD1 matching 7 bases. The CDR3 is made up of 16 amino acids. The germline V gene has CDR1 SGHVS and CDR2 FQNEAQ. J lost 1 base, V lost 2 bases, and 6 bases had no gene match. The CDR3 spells CASSLTTGSGTDTQYF. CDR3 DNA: TGTGCCAGCAGCTTAACGACAGGGTCCGGCACAGATACGCAGTATTTT.